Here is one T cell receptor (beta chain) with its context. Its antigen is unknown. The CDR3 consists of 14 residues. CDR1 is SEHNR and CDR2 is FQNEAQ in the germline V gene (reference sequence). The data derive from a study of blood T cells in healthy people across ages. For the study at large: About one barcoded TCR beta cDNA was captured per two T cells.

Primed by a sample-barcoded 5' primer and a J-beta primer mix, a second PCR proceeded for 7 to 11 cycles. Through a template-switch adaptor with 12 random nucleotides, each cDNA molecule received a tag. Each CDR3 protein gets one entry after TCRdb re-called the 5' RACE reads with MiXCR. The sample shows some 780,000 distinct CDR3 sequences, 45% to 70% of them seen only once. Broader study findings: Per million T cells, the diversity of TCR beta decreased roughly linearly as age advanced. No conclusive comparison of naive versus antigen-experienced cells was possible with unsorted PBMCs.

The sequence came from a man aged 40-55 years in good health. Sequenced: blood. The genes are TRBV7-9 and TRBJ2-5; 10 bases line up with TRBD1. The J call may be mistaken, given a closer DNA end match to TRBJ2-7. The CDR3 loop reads CASRPGQGMYEQYF. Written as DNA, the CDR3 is TGTGCCAGCAGGCCGGGACAGGGGATGTACGAGCAGTACTTC.